This T cell receptor beta chain was captured by sequencing in a study of T cells after posttransplantation cyclophosphamide. The germline gives CDR1 GTSNPN, CDR2 SVGIG (reference sequence). V shed 6 bases and J 3 bases; nucleotides not matched to a gene: 9. The CDR3 covers 14 residues. Overall study findings and caveats: TRB clonality was highly associated with recipient CMV seropositivity and reactivation.

As regards this clone: As yet, its antigen is unknown.

Methotrexate plus calcineurin inhibitor accompanied controls' myeloablative marrow transplants; sampling was 1 year later. Sequencing was performed with immunoSEQ multiplex PCR; in TCRdb, only in-frame clones are kept and a portion is missing. This table holds just over 15,000 clones, almost 85% found once. The chain recombines TRBV30 with TRBJ1-1, with TRBD1 matching over 8 bases. Specimen: PBMCs, collected more than 350 days after allogeneic stem cell transplant with calcineurin inhibitor and methotrexate. This TCR came from a male patient younger than 35 who received an allogeneic stem cell transplant from a related donor, was CMV-positive, and had no GVHD. Certain T cells may be donor cells from the graft. CDR3 residues: CACLRGRGYTEAFF. The CDR3 DNA follows: TGTGCCTGCCTCAGGGGGCGCGGGTACACTGAAGCTTTCTTT.